These T cell receptor beta chains were read from a single sample in a study of T cell repertoires in cytomegalovirus infection. Their specific antigens are unknown. TCRdb reprocessed the reads with MiXCR, giving one entry per CDR3 protein. The data hold approximately 990,000 distinct CDR3 sequences, with around 32% observed a single time. The material sequenced was cultured CD8+ T cells from PBMCs, taken from culture after CMV antigen stimulation. The receptors shown here come from a human donor in good health (CMV status not recorded). Some clones in this sample may be carry-over from other donors' samples. Both conserved end residues are part of each CDR3.

v_call	cdr3_aa
TRBV27	CASSSTGTSGGPSNTGELFF
TRBV12-3/TRBV12-4	CASSADRSSGNEQFF
TRBV7-9	CASSFLSGAQNTEAFF
TRBV6-1	CASSEGLVGQPQHF
TRBV19	CASSTPAGGAPDTQYF
TRBV19	CASSPRDTYYEQYF
TRBV7-9	CASSRTRTSNEQYF
TRBV29-1	CSADQGNNGYTF
TRBV27	CASSHRDRVYTGELFF
TRBV20-1	CSARIGSVSYNEQFF
TRBV19	CASSTSGSTGELFF
TRBV7-8	CASSPIAGGREETQYF
TRBV5-6	CASSLAGGDRNIQYF
TRBV4-2	CASSRQGVPDTQYF
TRBV20-1	CSARGDTAYEQYF
TRBV5-4	CASSLRQGSGNEQFF
TRBV14	CASSQSGGSSYNEQFF
TRBV5-6	CASSQRDRGRKNGELFF
TRBV25-1	CAPLTSGWDEQFF
TRBV6-5	CASSPSKGGFNQPQHF
TRBV20-1	CSAQQGRDSPLHF
TRBV12-3/TRBV12-4	CASGGQVNEQFF
TRBV7-8	CASSLRYATREQFF